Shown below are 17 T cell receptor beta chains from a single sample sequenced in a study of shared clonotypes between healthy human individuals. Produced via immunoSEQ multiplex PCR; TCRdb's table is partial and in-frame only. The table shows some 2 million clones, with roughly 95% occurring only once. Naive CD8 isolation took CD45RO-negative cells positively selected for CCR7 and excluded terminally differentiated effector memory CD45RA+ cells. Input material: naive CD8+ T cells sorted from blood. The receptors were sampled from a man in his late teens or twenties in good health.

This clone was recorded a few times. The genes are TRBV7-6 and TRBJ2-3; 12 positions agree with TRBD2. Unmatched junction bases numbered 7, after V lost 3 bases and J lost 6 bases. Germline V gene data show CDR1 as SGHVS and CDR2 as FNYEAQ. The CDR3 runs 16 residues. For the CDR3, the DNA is TGTGCCAGCAGCTTTCTAGCGGGGGGGCTTGGTGATACGCAGTATTTT. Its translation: CASSFLAGGLGDTQYF.

Here the CDR3 reads CASSLYPDRGNTGELFF. The CDR3 DNA reads TGCGCCAGCAGCTTGTATCCGGACAGGGGCAACACCGGGGAGCTGTTTTTT. The genes are TRBV5-1 and TRBJ2-2; 9 bases are shared with TRBD1. Losses at the gene ends were 1 base for V and 2 bases for J; bases not matched to a gene: 6. CDR3 length: 17 residues. The germline V gene encodes CDR1 SGHRS and CDR2 YFSETQ.

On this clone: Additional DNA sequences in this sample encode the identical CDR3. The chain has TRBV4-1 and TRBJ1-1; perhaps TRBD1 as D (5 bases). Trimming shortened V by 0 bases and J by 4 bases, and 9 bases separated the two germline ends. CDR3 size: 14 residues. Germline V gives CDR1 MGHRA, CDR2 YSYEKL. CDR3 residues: CASSQEGGSTEAFF. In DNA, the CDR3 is TGCGCCAGCAGCCAAGAGGGGGGGAGCACTGAAGCTTTCTTT.

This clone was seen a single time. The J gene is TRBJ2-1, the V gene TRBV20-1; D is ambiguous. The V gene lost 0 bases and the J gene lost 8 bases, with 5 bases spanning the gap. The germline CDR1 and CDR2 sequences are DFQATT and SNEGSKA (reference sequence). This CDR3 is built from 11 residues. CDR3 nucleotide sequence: TGCAGTGCTAGAGATCACGATGAGCAGTTCTTC. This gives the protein CSARDHDEQFF.

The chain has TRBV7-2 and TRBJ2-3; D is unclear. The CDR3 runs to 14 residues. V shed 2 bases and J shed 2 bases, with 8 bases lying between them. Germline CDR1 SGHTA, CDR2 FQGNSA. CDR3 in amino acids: CASSLSRPTDTQYF. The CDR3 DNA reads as TGTGCCAGCAGCTTAAGTCGCCCCACAGATACGCAGTATTTT. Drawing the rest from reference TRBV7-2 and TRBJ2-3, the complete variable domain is GAGVSQSPSNKVTEKGKDVELRCDPISGHTALYWYRQSLGQGLEFLIYFQGNSAPDKSGLPSDRFSAERTGGSVSTLTIQRTQQEDSAVYLCASSLSRPTDTQYFGPGTRLTVL.

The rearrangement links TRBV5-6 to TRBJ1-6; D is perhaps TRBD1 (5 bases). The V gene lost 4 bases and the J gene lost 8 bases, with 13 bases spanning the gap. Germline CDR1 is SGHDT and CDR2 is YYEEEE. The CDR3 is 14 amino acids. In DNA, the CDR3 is TGTGCCAGCAGCCTCGGGGGGTTCGATTCACCCCTCCACTTT. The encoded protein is CASSLGGFDSPLHF.

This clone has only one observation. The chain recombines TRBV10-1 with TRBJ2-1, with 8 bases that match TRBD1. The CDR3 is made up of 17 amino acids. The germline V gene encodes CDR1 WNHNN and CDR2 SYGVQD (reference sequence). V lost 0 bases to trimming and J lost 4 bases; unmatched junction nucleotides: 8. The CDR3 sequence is CASSESLLGTGYNEQFF. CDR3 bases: TGCGCCAGCAGTGAGTCCCTCCTCGGGACAGGATACAATGAGCAGTTCTTC.

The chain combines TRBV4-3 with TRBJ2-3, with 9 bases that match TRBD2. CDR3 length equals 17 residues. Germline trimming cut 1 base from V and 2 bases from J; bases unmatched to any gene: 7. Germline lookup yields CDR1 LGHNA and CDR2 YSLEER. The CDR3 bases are TGCGCCAGCAGCCAAGCCCCTTCTAGCGGGGCCACAGATACGCAGTATTTT. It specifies CASSQAPSSGATDTQYF.

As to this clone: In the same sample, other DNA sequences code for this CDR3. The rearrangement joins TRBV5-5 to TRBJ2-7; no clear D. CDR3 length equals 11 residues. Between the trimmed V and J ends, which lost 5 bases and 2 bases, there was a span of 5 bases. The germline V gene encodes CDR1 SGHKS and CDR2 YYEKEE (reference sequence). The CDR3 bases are TGTGCCAGCAGTCTCGCCTACGAGCAGTACTTC. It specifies CASSLAYEQYF.

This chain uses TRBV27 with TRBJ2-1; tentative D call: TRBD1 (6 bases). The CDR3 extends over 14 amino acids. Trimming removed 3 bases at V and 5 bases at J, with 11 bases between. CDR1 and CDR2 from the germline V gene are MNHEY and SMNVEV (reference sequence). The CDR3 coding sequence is TGTGCCAGCAGTTTGGCCAAGGGGGACAATGAGCAGTTCTTC. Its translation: CASSLAKGDNEQFF.

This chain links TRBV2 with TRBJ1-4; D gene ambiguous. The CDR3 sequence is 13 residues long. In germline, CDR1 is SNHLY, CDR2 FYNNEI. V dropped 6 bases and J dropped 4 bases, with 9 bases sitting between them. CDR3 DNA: TGTGCCAGCAGAGGGCCTATTAATGAAAAACTGTTTTTT. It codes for CASRGPINEKLFF.

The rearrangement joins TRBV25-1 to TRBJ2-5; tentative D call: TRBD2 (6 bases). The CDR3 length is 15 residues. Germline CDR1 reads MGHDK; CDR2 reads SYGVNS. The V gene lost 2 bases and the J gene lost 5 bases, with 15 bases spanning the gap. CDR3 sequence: CASSEIYSAGETQYF. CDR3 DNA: TGTGCCAGCAGTGAAATCTACTCGGCGGGGGAGACCCAGTACTTC.

CDR3 amino acids: CASTLWTGGTDTQYF. DNA for the CDR3: TGTGCCAGCACCCTATGGACAGGGGGGACAGATACGCAGTATTTT. J is TRBJ2-3 and V is TRBV27; 10 bases map to TRBD1. Trimming removed 7 bases from V and 3 bases from J; junction bases left unmatched: 7. Per the germline V gene, CDR1 is MNHEY and CDR2 is SMNVEV (reference sequence). The CDR3 consists of 15 residues.

The CDR3 nucleotides are TGTGCCAGCAGCTTGGGGCTGGTTACGATCTACAATGAGCAGTTCTTC. It yields the protein CASSLGLVTIYNEQFF. The V gene is TRBV5-6, the J gene TRBJ2-1; D is unresolved. This CDR3 comprises 16 residues. Looked up from germline, CDR1 is SGHDT and CDR2 is YYEEEE. The V end was cut by 0 bases, the J end by 3 bases, with 13 bases between.

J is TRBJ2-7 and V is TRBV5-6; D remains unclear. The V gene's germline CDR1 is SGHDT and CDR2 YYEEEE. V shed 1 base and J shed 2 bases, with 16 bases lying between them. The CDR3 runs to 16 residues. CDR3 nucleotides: TGTGCCAGCAGCTTGTTCTGGTTTGGGATCCCCTACGAGCAGTACTTC. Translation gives CASSLFWFGIPYEQYF.

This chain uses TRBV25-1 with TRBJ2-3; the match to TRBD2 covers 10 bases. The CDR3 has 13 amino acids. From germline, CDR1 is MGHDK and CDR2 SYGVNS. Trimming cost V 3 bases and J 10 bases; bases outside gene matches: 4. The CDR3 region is CASSDSGGFAQYF. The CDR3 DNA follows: TGTGCCAGCAGTGATAGCGGGGGGTTCGCGCAGTATTTT.

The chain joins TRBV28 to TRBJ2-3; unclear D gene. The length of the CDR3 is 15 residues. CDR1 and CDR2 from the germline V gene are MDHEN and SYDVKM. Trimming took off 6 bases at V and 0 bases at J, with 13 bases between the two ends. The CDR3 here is CASRPREPSTDTQYF. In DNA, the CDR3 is TGTGCCAGCAGGCCTAGGGAACCTAGCACAGATACGCAGTATTTT.